This TCR beta chain was observed in a study of blood T cell repertoires in COVID-19. The V end was cut by 4 bases, the J end by 4 bases, with 8 bases between. Germline-derived CDR1 and CDR2 are LNHDA and SQIVND (reference sequence). The CDR3 contains 13 residues. Repertoires were generated with immunoSEQ multiplex PCR, while TCRdb's copy carries only in-frame clones and drops some. The sample has 80,000 or so clones, 75% to 85% seen once; the top ten hold less than 6%. The receptor's source is a woman between 65 and 79 years old with acute or convalescent COVID-19. The specimen was peripheral blood. The chain combines TRBV19 with TRBJ2-1; a weak D match, TRBD1 (5 bases). CDR3: CASSSRDYNEQFF. The DNA of the CDR3 is TGTGCCAGTAGTAGCAGGGATTACAATGAGCAGTTCTTC.